Sequencing of this T cell receptor (beta chain) was carried out in a study of OX40 agonist ivuxolimab in advanced cancers. About the research overall: Ivuxolimab is a fully human IgG2 antibody that activates OX40 (CD134).

About this clone: Its antigen is unknown.

Overall study findings and caveats: It was not determined which antigens were specifically recognized by the peripheral T cells that had undergone clonal expansion.

Trimming cost V 1 base and J 3 bases, with 14 bases left between them. Germline loops: CDR1 LGHNT, CDR2 FRNRAP. The CDR3 spans 16 residues. Blood sampling took place at baseline, cycle 4 day 1, and cycle 7 day 1. The protocol was immunoSEQ multiplex PCR, while the TCRdb copy is restricted to in-frame clones and leaves out a portion. The sample has more than 80,000 clones, about 89% seen once. This sequence originates from an adult with an advanced solid tumor such as melanoma, head and neck, liver or kidney cancer. The V call is TRBV12-5, the J call TRBJ2-3; maybe TRBD2 (5 bases). The specimen comprised CD4+ or CD8+ T cells sorted from blood, sampled in a trial of the OX40 agonist ivuxolimab. The CDR3 DNA sequence: TGTGCTAGTGGTTTGGAAGTAGCGTATCCGACAGATACGCAGTATTTT. Its translation: CASGLEVAYPTDTQYF.